This T cell receptor (beta chain) was sequenced in a study of Graves' ophthalmopathy and Graves' hyperthyroidism. Findings and limits, study-wide: Blood samples also showed most expanded thyroid clonotypes exceeding 0.001 frequency.

The TCR beta CDR3 regions underwent amplification from RNA transcripts. The workflow started with a first-round RT-PCR run with HTBI primers and then moved on to a second-round multiplex PCR. From the multiplex PCR reads, TCRdb called clonotypes with MiXCR, one entry per CDR3 protein. Of hundreds of thousands of distinct CDR3 sequences listed, roughly 50% were seen once; the top ten hold less than 50%. Ophthalmopathy cases showed moderate-to-severe activity, scoring CAS ≥3 and NOSPECS ≥4, with duration under 3 months. PBMCs had their origin in fresh peripheral blood (over 8.5 ml). CDR1 is DFQATT, CDR2 SNEGSKA, per germline (reference sequence). The CDR3 has 13 residues. The ends were cut back, 2 bases at V and 4 bases at J, with 12 bases in the middle. In its sample, this clonotype was seen a few times. Its antigen is currently unknown.

This receptor was taken from an adult man with Graves' ophthalmopathy. Sequenced input: peripheral blood. The rearrangement uses TRBV20-1 and TRBJ2-7; D is possibly TRBD2 (5 bases). The CDR3 nucleotides are TGCAGTGCTAGAACCGAGCGAGGGTACGAGCAGTACTTC. It translates to CSARTERGYEQYF.